This TCR beta chain stems from a study of CD8 T cells in ankylosing spondylitis (dated by TCRdb to about 2017). About the investigation overall: The study set out to find disease-linked TCR variants by profiling T cell receptor beta repertoires in ankylosing spondylitis patients and healthy donors. The full study cohort was made up of about 24 ankylosing spondylitis patients and about a hundred healthy donors. Samples of peripheral blood were taken, and for ankylosing spondylitis patients, synovial fluid was collected as well.

Comment on this clonotype: The antigen it recognizes is unknown. Per-base quality was not reported, and no clone a single base away is much larger than it.

Taken from the germline V gene (reference sequence), the CDR1 and CDR2 loops are MNHEY and SMNVEV. V and J lose 0 bases and 9 bases, and a span of 6 bases separates them. The CDR3 numbers 12 residues from cysteine through phenylalanine. Only CDR3 DNA remains: 36 bases, in frame from the first base. Study-level results and caveats: A TCR beta motif made up of fewer than 10 highly homologous amino acid variants appeared to be characteristic of blood from ankylosing spondylitis patients. The disease-linked clones showed a CD8+ phenotype and occurred at relatively low frequencies in peripheral blood. Some TCR beta motif variants had previously been reported in synovial fluid and blood of reactive arthritis patients, which suggested common disease-initiation mechanisms. The disease-linked clones were reported to be significantly enriched in matched synovial fluid samples from ankylosing spondylitis patients.

The instrument was an Illumina HiSeq 2500. TCR beta libraries were prepared by quantitative 5'-RACE with molecular barcodes. Per the source publication's procedure: A new computational method based on a probabilistic model of VDJ rearrangement was used to identify disease-linked TCR variants. The raw public data were reprocessed by TCRdb itself: fastp quality trimming at Q25, MiXCR clonotype calling, in-frame beta chains only. When rows share a CDR3 protein, they turn into one entry using the most common DNA and genes. TCRdb, rather than the study authors, made the V and J calls. The sample profile shows hundreds of thousands of distinct CDR3 sequences; approximately 8.4% of them were found once. The top ten constitute 4% to 5% of the sample.

The chain is encoded by TRBV27 joined to TRBJ2-1; the D gene is possibly TRBD2, with 5 bases matching. The source is a female donor with ankylosing spondylitis or in good health (not recorded which). Input material: blood, either unsorted or a sorted T cell fraction (not recorded which). The nucleotides read TGTGCCAGCAGTTTATCCGGAGGTGAGCAGTTCTTC. It translates as CASSLSGGEQFF.